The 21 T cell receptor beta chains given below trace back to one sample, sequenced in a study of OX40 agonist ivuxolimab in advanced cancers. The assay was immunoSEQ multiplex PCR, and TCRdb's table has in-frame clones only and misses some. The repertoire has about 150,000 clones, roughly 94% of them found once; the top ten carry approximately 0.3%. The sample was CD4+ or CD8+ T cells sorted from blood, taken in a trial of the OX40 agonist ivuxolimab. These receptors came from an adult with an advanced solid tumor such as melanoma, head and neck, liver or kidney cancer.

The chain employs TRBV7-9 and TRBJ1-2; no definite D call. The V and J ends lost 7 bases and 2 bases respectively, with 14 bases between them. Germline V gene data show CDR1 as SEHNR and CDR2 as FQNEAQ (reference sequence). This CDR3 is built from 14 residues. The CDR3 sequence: CASTLEANNYGYTF. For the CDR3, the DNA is TGTGCCAGCACCCTAGAAGCAAACAACTATGGCTACACCTTC. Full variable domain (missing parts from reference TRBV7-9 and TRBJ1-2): DTGVSQNPRHKITKRGQNVTFRCDPISEHNRLYWYRQTLGQGPEFLTYFQNEAQLEKSRLLSDRFSAERPKGSFSTLEIQRTEQGDSAMYLCASTLEANNYGYTFGSGTRLTVV.

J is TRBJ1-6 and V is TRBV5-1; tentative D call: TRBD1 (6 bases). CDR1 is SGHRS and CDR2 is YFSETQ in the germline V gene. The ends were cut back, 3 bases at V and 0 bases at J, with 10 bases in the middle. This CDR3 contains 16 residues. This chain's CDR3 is CASSYDRSSYNSPLHF. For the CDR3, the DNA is TGCGCCAGCAGCTACGACAGGAGCTCCTATAATTCACCCCTCCACTTT.

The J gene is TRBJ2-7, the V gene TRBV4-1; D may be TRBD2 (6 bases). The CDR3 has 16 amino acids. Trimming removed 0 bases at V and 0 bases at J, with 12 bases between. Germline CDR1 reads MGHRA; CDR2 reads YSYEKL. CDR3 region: CASSQDPKTSSYEQYF. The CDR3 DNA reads TGCGCCAGCAGCCAAGATCCTAAGACTAGCTCCTACGAGCAGTACTTC.

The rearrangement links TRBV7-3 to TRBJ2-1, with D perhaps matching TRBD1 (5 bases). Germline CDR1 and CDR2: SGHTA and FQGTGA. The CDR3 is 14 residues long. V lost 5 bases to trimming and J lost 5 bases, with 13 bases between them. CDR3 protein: CASSEGRVNNEQFF. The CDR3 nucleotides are TGTGCCAGCAGCGAAGGCAGGGTAAACAATGAGCAGTTCTTC.

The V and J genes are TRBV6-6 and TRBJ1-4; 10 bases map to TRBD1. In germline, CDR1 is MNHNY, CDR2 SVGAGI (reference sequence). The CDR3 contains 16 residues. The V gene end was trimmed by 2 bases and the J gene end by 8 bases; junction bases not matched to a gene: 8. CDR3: CASSYGWDRGLEKLFF. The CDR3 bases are TGTGCCAGCAGTTACGGGTGGGACAGGGGATTAGAAAAACTGTTTTTT.

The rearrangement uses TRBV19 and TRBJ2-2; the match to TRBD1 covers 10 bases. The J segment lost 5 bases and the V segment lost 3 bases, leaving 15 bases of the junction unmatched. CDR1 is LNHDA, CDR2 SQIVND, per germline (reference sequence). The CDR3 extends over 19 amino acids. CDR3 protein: CASSIRQGAKDHSTGELFF. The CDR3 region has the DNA TGTGCCAGTAGTATCCGACAGGGGGCAAAAGACCACTCAACCGGGGAGCTGTTTTTT.

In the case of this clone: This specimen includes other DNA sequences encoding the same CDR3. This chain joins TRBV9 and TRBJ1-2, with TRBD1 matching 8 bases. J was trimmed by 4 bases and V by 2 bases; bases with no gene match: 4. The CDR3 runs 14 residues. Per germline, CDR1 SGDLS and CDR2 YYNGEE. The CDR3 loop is CASSVQGASYGYTF. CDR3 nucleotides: TGTGCCAGCAGCGTTCAGGGGGCCTCCTATGGCTACACCTTC. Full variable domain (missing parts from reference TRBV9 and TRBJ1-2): DSGVTQTPKHLITATGQRVTLRCSPRSGDLSVYWYQQSLDQGLQFLIQYYNGEERAKGNILERFSAQQFPDLHSELNLSSLELGDSALYFCASSVQGASYGYTFGSGTRLTVV.

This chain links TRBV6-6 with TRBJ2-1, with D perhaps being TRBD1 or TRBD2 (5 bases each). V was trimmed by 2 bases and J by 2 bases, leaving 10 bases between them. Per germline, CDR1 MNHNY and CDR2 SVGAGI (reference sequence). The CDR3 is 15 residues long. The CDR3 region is CASSYGGPTYNEQFF. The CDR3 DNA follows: TGTGCCAGCAGTTACGGGGGACCCACCTACAATGAGCAGTTCTTC.

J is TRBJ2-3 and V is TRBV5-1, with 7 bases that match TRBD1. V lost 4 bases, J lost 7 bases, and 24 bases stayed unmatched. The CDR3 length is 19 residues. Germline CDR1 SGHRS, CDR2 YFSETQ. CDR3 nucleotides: TGCGCCAGCAGCAGCCTGAAATTCCGGGACAGCGGCACATCGCATACGCAGTATTTT. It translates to CASSSLKFRDSGTSHTQYF.

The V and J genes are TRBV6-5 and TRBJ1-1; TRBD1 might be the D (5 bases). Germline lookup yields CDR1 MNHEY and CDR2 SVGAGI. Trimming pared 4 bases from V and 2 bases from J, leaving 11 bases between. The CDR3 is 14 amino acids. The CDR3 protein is CASSWATANTEAFF. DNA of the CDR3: TGTGCCAGCAGTTGGGCGACAGCTAACACTGAAGCTTTCTTT.

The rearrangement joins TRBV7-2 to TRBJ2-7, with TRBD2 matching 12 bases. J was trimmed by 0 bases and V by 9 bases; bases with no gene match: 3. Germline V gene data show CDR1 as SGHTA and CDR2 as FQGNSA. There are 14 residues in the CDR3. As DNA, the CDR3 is TGTGCCAGTTCTAGCGGGAGGGCCTCCTACGAGCAGTACTTC. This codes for CASSSGRASYEQYF.

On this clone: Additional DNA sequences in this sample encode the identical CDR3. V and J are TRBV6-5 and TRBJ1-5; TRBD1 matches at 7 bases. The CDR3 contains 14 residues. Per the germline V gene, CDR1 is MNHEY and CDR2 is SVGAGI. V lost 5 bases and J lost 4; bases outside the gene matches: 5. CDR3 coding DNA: TGTGCCAGCAGTCGGACAGGCTCGAATCAGCCCCAGCATTTT. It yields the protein CASSRTGSNQPQHF.

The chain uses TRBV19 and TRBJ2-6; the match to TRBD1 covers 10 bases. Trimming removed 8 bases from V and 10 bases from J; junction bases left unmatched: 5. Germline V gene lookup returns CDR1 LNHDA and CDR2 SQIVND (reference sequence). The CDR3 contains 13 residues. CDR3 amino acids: CASGQGQGNVLTF. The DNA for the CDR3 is TGTGCCAGTGGACAGGGACAGGGGAACGTCCTGACTTTC.

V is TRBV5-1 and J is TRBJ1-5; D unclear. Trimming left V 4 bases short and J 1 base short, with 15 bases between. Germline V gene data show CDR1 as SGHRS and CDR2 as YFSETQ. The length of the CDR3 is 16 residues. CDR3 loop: CASSKGLRQSNQPQHF. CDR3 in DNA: TGCGCCAGCAGCAAAGGGTTGAGGCAAAGCAATCAGCCCCAGCATTTT. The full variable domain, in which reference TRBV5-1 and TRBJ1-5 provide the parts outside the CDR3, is KAGVTQTPRYLIKTRGQQVTLSCSPISGHRSVSWYQQTPGQGLQFLFEYFSETQRNKGNFPGRFSGRQFSNSRSEMNVSTLELGDSALYLCASSKGLRQSNQPQHFGDGTRLSIL.

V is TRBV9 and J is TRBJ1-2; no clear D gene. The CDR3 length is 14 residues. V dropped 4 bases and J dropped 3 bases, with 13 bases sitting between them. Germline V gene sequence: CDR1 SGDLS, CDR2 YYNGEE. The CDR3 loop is CASSPVGGYYGYTF. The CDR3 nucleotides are TGTGCCAGCAGCCCAGTGGGTGGATACTATGGCTACACCTTC.

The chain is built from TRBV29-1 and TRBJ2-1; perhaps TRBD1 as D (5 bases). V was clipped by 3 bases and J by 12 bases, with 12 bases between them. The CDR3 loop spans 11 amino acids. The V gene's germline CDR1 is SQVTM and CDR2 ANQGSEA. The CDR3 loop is CSVDRALGQFF. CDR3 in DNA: TGCAGCGTTGACAGGGCCCTGGGGCAGTTCTTC.

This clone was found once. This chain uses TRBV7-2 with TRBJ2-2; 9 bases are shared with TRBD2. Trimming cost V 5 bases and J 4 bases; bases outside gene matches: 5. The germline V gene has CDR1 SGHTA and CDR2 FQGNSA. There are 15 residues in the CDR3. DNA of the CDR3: TGTGCCAGCAGCACAATAGCGGGGGTCACCGGGGAGCTGTTTTTT. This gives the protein CASSTIAGVTGELFF.

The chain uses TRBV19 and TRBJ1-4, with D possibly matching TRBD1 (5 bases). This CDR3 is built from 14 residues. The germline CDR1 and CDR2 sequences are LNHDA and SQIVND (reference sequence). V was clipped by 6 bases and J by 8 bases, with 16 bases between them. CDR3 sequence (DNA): TGTGCCAGTAGCCACCCGGGGGGTCAGGAAAAACTGTTTTTT. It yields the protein CASSHPGGQEKLFF.

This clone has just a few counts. The CDR3 nucleotides are TGTGCCAGCAGCACCCAACAGGCTAGCACAGATACGCAGTATTTT. Translation: CASSTQQASTDTQYF. The chain combines TRBV5-4 with TRBJ2-3, with a weak D call TRBD1 (5 bases). The germline CDR1 and CDR2 sequences are SGHNT and YYREEE (reference sequence). The CDR3 consists of 15 residues. Deletions cut 4 bases from V and 0 bases from J, with 12 bases between.

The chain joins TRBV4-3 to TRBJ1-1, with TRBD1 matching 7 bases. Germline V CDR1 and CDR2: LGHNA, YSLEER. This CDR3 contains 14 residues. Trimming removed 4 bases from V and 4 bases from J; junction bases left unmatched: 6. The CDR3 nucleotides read TGCGCCAGCAGCCCGGTGACAGGGTCCACTGAAGCTTTCTTT. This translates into CASSPVTGSTEAFF.

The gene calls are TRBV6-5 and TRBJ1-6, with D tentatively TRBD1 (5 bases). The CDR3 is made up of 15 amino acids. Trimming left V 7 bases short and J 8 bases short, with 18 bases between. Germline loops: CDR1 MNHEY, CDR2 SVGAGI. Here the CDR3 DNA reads TGTGCCAGCACCCTCTCGTACAGGCGGGATTCACCCCTCCACTTT. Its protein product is CASTLSYRRDSPLHF.